Sequencing of this T cell receptor beta chain was carried out in a study of blood T cell repertoires in COVID-19. Study-level information: Collection of acute and convalescent COVID-19 samples took place in the United States, Italy and Spain. From T cells, B-cell-depleted T cells, or PBMCs came the material, which was cDNA or gDNA.

Per the original data handling: Reference gene primer amplification gave estimated nucleated cell counts. Profiled with immunoSEQ multiplex PCR; TCRdb holds only in-frame clones, not every one. V, J and clone size are taken as reported in that table, and D and trimming were inferred from the DNA itself. The table lists tens of thousands of clones, roughly four fifths of them singletons. V was pared by 3 bases and J by 10 bases, with 4 bases of the junction left unmatched. Germline V CDR1 and CDR2: SQVTM, ANQGSEA. The CDR3 sequence is 12 residues long. The chain has TRBV29-1 and TRBJ2-1, with 9 bases identical to TRBD1. This TCR was recovered from a man aged 35 to 55 with acute or convalescent COVID-19. The sample taken for sequencing was peripheral blood. The DNA of the CDR3 is TGCAGCGTTGATTGGGACAGGGACGAGCAGTTCTTC. It is translated as CSVDWDRDEQFF.